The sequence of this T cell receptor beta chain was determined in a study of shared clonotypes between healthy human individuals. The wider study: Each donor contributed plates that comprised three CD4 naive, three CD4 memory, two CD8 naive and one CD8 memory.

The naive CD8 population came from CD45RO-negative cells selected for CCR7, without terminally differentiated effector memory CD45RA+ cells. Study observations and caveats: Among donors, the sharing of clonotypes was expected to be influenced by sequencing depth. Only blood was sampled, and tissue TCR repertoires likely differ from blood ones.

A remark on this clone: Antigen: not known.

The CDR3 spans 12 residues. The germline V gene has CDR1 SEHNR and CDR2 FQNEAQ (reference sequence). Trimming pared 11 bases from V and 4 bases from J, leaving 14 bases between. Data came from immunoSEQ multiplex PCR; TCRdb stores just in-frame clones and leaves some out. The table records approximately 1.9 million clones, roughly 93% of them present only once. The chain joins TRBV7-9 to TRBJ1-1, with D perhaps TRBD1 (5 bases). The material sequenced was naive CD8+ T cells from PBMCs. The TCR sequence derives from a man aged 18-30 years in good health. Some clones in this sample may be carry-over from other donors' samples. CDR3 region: CAAGEGLTEAFF. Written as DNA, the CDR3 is TGTGCCGCCGGAGAGGGGCTCACTGAAGCTTTCTTT.